This TCR beta chain was found in a study of shared clonotypes between healthy human individuals. V gave up 6 bases and J gave up 5 bases, with 10 bases separating them. The CDR3 runs to 12 residues. Germline V gene data show CDR1 as MNHNS and CDR2 as SASEGT. In its sample, this clone was seen once. All the donors were Caucasian adults who lived in Nashville, Tennessee. It was into CD45RA+ naive and CD45RA-negative memory subsets that the CD4+ cells were split. In the source study's methods: Owing to the provision of junction-only sequences devoid of quality scores by immunoSEQ, filtering differed. Measured with immunoSEQ multiplex PCR; TCRdb has only the in-frame clones, and not every one. V, J and clone size are those of that table, while D and trimming were read from the DNA. Of roughly 1.5 million clones in the sample, 95% to 99% were seen once.

The TCR comes from a man in his thirties or forties in good health. Sequenced material: naive CD4+ T cells sorted from blood. Specified subset: CD45RA+ positively selected. V and J are TRBV6-1 and TRBJ2-5; no clear D gene. Here the CDR3 DNA reads TGTGCCAGCAGGATGATAACGGAGACCCAGTACTTC. Translation: CASRMITETQYF.